The 6 T cell receptor beta chains below come from one sample, sequenced in a study of blood T cells in healthy people across ages. The use of a sample-barcoded 5' primer and a J-beta primer mix characterized a second PCR of roughly 6 to 11 cycles. Each CDR3 protein gets one entry after TCRdb re-called the 5' RACE reads with MiXCR. The sample has 850,000 to 1,000,000 distinct CDR3 sequences, roughly 51% seen once. The sample taken for sequencing was blood. The receptors shown here come from a woman aged 60-75 years in good health.

J is TRBJ2-5 and V is TRBV7-9; weak D call: TRBD1 (5 bases). CDR1 and CDR2 from the germline V gene are SEHNR and FQNEAQ (reference sequence). The length of the CDR3 is 16 residues. The V and J ends lost 0 bases and 5 bases respectively, with 16 bases between them. Here the CDR3 reads CASSLALGALGETQYF. CDR3 nucleotides: TGTGCCAGCAGCTTAGCGCTTGGGGCACTTGGGGAGACCCAGTACTTC.

This clonotype was recorded many times. The chain uses TRBV29-1 and TRBJ2-5; maybe TRBD2 (5 bases). Germline V gene lookup returns CDR1 SQVTM and CDR2 ANQGSEA. There are 12 residues in the CDR3. The V and J ends lost 6 bases and 6 bases respectively, with 14 bases between them. DNA of the CDR3: TGCAGCGTGGACGAATCCGGGAAGACCCAGTACTTC. Encoded protein: CSVDESGKTQYF. The variable domain in full, with the rest retrieved from reference TRBV29-1 and TRBJ2-5, is SAVISQKPSRDICQRGTSLTIQCQVDSQVTMMFWYRQQPGQSLTLIATANQGSEATYESGFVIDKFPISRPNLTFSTLTVSNMSPEDSSIYLCSVDESGKTQYFGPGTRLLVL.

The gene calls are TRBV2 and TRBJ2-1; 15 bases line up with TRBD2. Germline trimming cut 11 bases from V and 5 bases from J; bases unmatched to any gene: 1. Germline CDR1 reads SNHLY; CDR2 reads FYNNEI. CDR3 size: 13 residues. CDR3 nucleotides: TGTGCCGGGACTAGCGGGGGGCACAATGAGCAGTTCTTC. Its protein product is CAGTSGGHNEQFF.

The DNA for the CDR3 is TGCGCCAGCAGCCAAGATCCTGGGGGGAATCAGCCCCAGCATTTT. The encoded protein is CASSQDPGGNQPQHF. V and J are TRBV4-3 and TRBJ1-5, with TRBD1 as a possible D gene (5 bases). Germline CDR1 reads LGHNA; CDR2 reads YSLEER. The CDR3 runs 15 residues. Trimming stripped 0 bases from V and 4 bases from J, with 10 bases between.

V is TRBV29-1 and J is TRBJ2-7, with a weak D call TRBD2 (5 bases). The CDR3 is 13 amino acids. Germline loops: CDR1 SQVTM, CDR2 ANQGSEA. V lost 6 bases and J 5 bases, leaving 17 bases between the germline ends. In nucleotides, the CDR3 is TGCAGCGTCCGCATCACTGGACTCGACGAGCAGTACTTC. It yields the protein CSVRITGLDEQYF.

This chain uses TRBV20-1 with TRBJ2-2; 11 bases are shared with TRBD2. Germline CDR1 DFQATT, CDR2 SNEGSKA (reference sequence). The V segment lost 0 bases and the J segment 6 bases; nucleotides outside the gene matches: 6. The CDR3 runs to 16 residues. In nucleotides, the CDR3 is TGCAGTGCTAGAGACTATTTAGCGGGAGGGCCCGGGGAGCTGTTTTTT. This encodes CSARDYLAGGPGELFF.